This record concerns one T cell receptor (beta chain) sequence. This sample is drawn from a study of PD-1 blockade in classical Hodgkin lymphoma. With 7 bases removed from V and 2 bases from J, the gap between germline ends came to 10 bases. CDR1 SNHLY and CDR2 FYNNEI come from the germline V gene. The CDR3 totals 13 residues. As to time point: cycle 4 day 1 (C4D1), after 5 to 7 weeks of nivolumab. Each patient experienced a relapse that followed autologous stem cell transplantation, and brentuximab vedotin exposure varied. Using immunoSEQ multiplex PCR, the repertoire was profiled, and TCRdb retains in-frame clones only, with some absent. The data hold roughly 41,000 clones, with approximately 70% observed a single time.

The specimen comprised peripheral blood mononuclear cells (PBMCs), sampled before the fourth cycle of nivolumab. The chain couples TRBV2 to TRBJ2-3; D possibly corresponds to TRBD2 (6 bases). The receptor was derived from a human donor with classical Hodgkin lymphoma. The CDR3 DNA follows: TGTGCCAGCATCGGGGGAAACACAGATACGCAGTATTTT. This codes for CASIGGNTDTQYF. Combining the CDR3 with reference TRBV2 and TRBJ2-3 gives the whole variable domain EPEVTQTPSHQVTQMGQEVILRCVPISNHLYFYWYRQILGQKVEFLVSFYNNEISEKSEIFDDQFSVERPDGSNFTLKIRSTKLEDSAMYFCASIGGNTDTQYFGPGTRLTVL.